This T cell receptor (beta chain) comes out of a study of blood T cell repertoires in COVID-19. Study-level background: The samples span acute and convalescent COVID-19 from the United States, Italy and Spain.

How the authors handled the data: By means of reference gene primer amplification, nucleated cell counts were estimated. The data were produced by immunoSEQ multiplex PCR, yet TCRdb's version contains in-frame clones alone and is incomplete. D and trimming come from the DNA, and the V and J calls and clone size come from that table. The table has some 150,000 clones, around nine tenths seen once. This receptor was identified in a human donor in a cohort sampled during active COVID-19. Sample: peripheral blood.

The CDR3 protein is CASSLEQGATGNTIYF. DNA for the CDR3: TGTGCCAGCAGCTTGGAACAGGGGGCAACTGGAAACACCATATATTTT. The chain is built from TRBV5-4 and TRBJ1-3, with 9 bases matching TRBD1. The V segment lost 0 bases and the J segment 2 bases; nucleotides outside the gene matches: 3. Germline CDR1 and CDR2: SGHNT and YYREEE (reference sequence). There are 16 residues in the CDR3. The full variable domain, completed using reference TRBV5-4 and TRBJ1-3, is ETGVTQSPTHLIKTRGQQVTLRCSSQSGHNTVSWYQQALGQGPQFIFQYYREEENGRGNFPPRFSGLQFPNYSSELNVNALELDDSALYLCASSLEQGATGNTIYFGEGSWLTVV.